These 30 T cell receptor beta chains came from one sample sequenced in a study of blood T cell repertoires in COVID-19. The table came from immunoSEQ multiplex PCR; TCRdb's copy has only in-frame clones and leaves some out. The sample comprises 220,000 or so clones, 80% to 85% of which are singletons, and approximately 7.3% rests with the top ten. Sequenced sample: PBMCs or T cells enriched from blood (not recorded which). Every receptor here comes from a woman aged 40 to 49 who had recovered from COVID-19.

The V gene is TRBV9, the J gene TRBJ1-3; 7 nucleotides line up with TRBD1. The CDR3 has 18 amino acids. Germline trimming cut 3 bases from V and 0 bases from J; bases unmatched to any gene: 12. Per the germline V gene, CDR1 is SGDLS and CDR2 is YYNGEE. DNA of the CDR3: TGTGCCAGCAGCGCTCGATCTACAGGGGACCACTCTGGAAACACCATATATTTT. Its translation: CASSARSTGDHSGNTIYF.

V usage is TRBV19 and J usage is TRBJ1-6, with D tentatively TRBD1 (5 bases). The CDR3 sequence is 13 residues long. The germline CDR1 and CDR2 sequences are LNHDA and SQIVND (reference sequence). Trimming took 9 bases from V and 10 from J, leaving 16 bases between them. The CDR3 nucleotides are TGTGCCAGCGGCAGGTCGGGGGGATCACCCCTCCACTTT. This gives the protein CASGRSGGSPLHF.

This chain uses TRBV6-8 with TRBJ1-2, with D possibly matching TRBD1 (5 bases). V was trimmed by 2 bases and J by 2 bases, leaving 27 bases between them. The CDR3 is made up of 20 amino acids. Germline V lookup: CDR1 MNHGY, CDR2 SAAAGT. The CDR3 DNA sequence: TGTGCCAGCAGTTACAGGCCGGGGGTGATATACTGCACCTTGAACTATGGCTACACCTTC. This encodes CASSYRPGVIYCTLNYGYTF.

This clone was seen just once. The rearrangement uses TRBV4-3 and TRBJ2-1; D not resolved. Germline V gene data show CDR1 as LGHNA and CDR2 as YSLEER. With 0 bases removed from V and 5 bases from J, the gap between germline ends came to 11 bases. CDR3 size: 15 residues. The CDR3 DNA reads TGCGCCAGCAGCCAAGAGTTAGCCGAGGACAATGAGCAGTTCTTC. It encodes CASSQELAEDNEQFF.

The chain links TRBV11-2 to TRBJ1-1, with D unresolved. Germline-derived CDR1 and CDR2 are SGHAT and FQNNGV. With 4 bases removed from V and 0 bases from J, the gap between germline ends came to 9 bases. The CDR3 is 14 amino acids. Here the CDR3 reads CASSYGFLNTEAFF. CDR3 coding DNA: TGTGCCAGCAGCTACGGGTTCCTGAACACTGAAGCTTTCTTT.

The V and J genes are TRBV7-2 and TRBJ2-7; D remains unclear. Trimming cost V 3 bases and J 1 base, with 13 bases left between them. This CDR3 is 15 amino acids long. The germline V gene has CDR1 SGHTA and CDR2 FQGNSA. CDR3: CASSFSRLESYEQYF. The CDR3 region has the DNA TGTGCCAGCAGCTTTTCTAGGCTTGAGTCCTACGAGCAGTACTTC.

This clone was observed a few times. The chain combines TRBV7-9 with TRBJ1-4; D not resolved. Germline assignment: CDR1 SEHNR and CDR2 FQNEAQ (reference sequence). V gave up 8 bases and J gave up 3 bases, with 13 bases separating them. This CDR3 is 14 amino acids long. CDR3 sequence (DNA): TGTGCCAGCCAACAAGGAGTATCTAATGAAAAACTGTTTTTT. It yields the protein CASQQGVSNEKLFF.

The V and J genes are TRBV2 and TRBJ1-1; D is undetermined. Germline CDR1 reads SNHLY; CDR2 reads FYNNEI. The CDR3 contains 13 residues. V dropped 7 bases and J dropped 1 base, with 10 bases sitting between them. CDR3 loop: CASMRQPNTEAFF. The CDR3 DNA is TGTGCCAGCATGAGGCAGCCGAACACTGAAGCTTTCTTT.

The chain couples TRBV9 to TRBJ2-1, with TRBD2 matching over 9 bases. Trimming took 0 bases from V and 1 from J; bases not matched to a gene: 5. In germline, CDR1 is SGDLS, CDR2 YYNGEE. There are 17 residues in the CDR3. CDR3 sequence reads: CASSVGLAEGSYNEQFF. CDR3 sequence (DNA): TGTGCCAGCAGCGTAGGACTAGCGGAGGGGTCCTACAATGAGCAGTTCTTC.

This clone was seen once. The chain has TRBV7-2 and TRBJ2-1; 10 bases are a match to TRBD2. The CDR3 loop spans 15 amino acids. Germline trimming cut 1 base from V and 8 bases from J; bases unmatched to any gene: 5. Looked up from germline, CDR1 is SGHTA and CDR2 is FQGNSA. CDR3 bases: TGTGCCAGCAGCTTAGGTCTAGCGGGAGTAGATGAGCAGTTCTTC. It yields the protein CASSLGLAGVDEQFF.

This chain joins TRBV6-2 or TRBV6-3 and TRBJ1-5, with TRBD1 as a possible D gene (6 bases). Germline V lookup: CDR1 MNHEY, CDR2 SVGEGT. V dropped 6 bases and J dropped 5 bases, with 20 bases sitting between them. This CDR3 has 16 residues. The CDR3 protein is CASSRYRDTRDQPQHF. The CDR3 nucleotides read TGTGCCAGCAGCCGTTACCGGGACACGCGAGATCAGCCCCAGCATTTT.

This clone came up once. This chain uses TRBV12-3 or TRBV12-4 with TRBJ1-1; D remains unclear. The CDR3 covers 13 residues. Deletions cut 5 bases from V and 3 bases from J, with 10 bases between. DNA for the CDR3: TGTGCCAGCAGTCAGCGGATTCACACTGAAGCTTTCTTT. Amino acid sequence: CASSQRIHTEAFF.

The chain recombines TRBV30 with TRBJ1-2; D gene ambiguous. This CDR3 has 14 residues. Germline CDR1 and CDR2: GTSNPN and SVGIG (reference sequence). The V end lost 0 bases, the J end lost 0 bases, and 8 bases lay between the germline ends. The CDR3 loop is CAWSVYAANYGYTF. CDR3 sequence (DNA): TGTGCCTGGAGTGTTTATGCAGCTAACTATGGCTACACCTTC.

The V and J genes are TRBV6-5 and TRBJ1-6; 7 nucleotides line up with TRBD1. Germline loops: CDR1 MNHEY, CDR2 SVGAGI. With 5 bases clipped from V and 10 bases from J, the junction kept 8 bases outside the gene matches. This CDR3 spans 14 amino acids. This CDR3 reads CASSRDRSRSPLHF. The CDR3 nucleotides are TGTGCCAGCAGTCGGGACAGATCGCGCTCACCCCTCCACTTT.

The gene calls are TRBV4-1 and TRBJ1-2; TRBD1 matches at 8 bases. In germline, CDR1 is MGHRA, CDR2 YSYEKL. Trimming removed 0 bases from V and 3 bases from J; junction bases left unmatched: 3. This CDR3 contains 15 residues. Here the CDR3 DNA reads TGCGCCAGCAGCCAAGAACAGGGGGGCGACTATGGCTACACCTTC. This encodes CASSQEQGGDYGYTF.

V is TRBV12-3 or TRBV12-4 and J is TRBJ1-2, with a tentative D call TRBD1 (6 bases). The CDR3 spans 13 residues. Deletions cut 6 bases from V and 8 bases from J, with 16 bases between. Written as DNA, the CDR3 is TGTGCCAGCAGCCCCCGGATACAGGGCGGCTACACCTTC. Encoded protein: CASSPRIQGGYTF.

This chain joins TRBV3-1 (or the pseudogene TRBV3-2) and TRBJ1-5; D unclear. The CDR3 covers 13 residues. Between the trimmed V and J ends, which lost 2 bases and 7 bases, there was a span of 9 bases. Germline loops: CDR1 LGHDT, CDR2 YNNKEL (reference sequence). The CDR3 sequence: CASSQSPRQPQHF. The CDR3 region has the DNA TGTGCCAGCAGCCAATCCCCCAGGCAGCCCCAGCATTTT.

This rearrangement joins TRBV14 to TRBJ1-5, with D possibly TRBD1 on 5 matching bases. This CDR3 contains 13 residues. The V and J ends lost 8 bases and 7 bases respectively, with 15 bases between them. Germline assignment: CDR1 SGHDN and CDR2 FVKESK. The CDR3 is CASPGVVRQPQHF. The CDR3 nucleotides are TGTGCCAGCCCGGGGGTGGTAAGGCAGCCCCAGCATTTT.

The chain is built from TRBV3-1 (or the pseudogene TRBV3-2) and TRBJ2-1, with a tentative D call TRBD2 (6 bases). CDR1 LGHDT and CDR2 YNNKEL come from the germline V gene (reference sequence). The CDR3 contains 15 residues. Trimming removed 5 bases from V and 2 bases from J, with 13 bases in between. The CDR3 loop is CASSFRDLTYNEQFF. CDR3 in DNA: TGTGCCAGCAGCTTTAGGGACTTAACCTACAATGAGCAGTTCTTC.

The J gene is TRBJ2-3, the V gene TRBV30; D not resolved. Trimming pared 0 bases from V and 4 bases from J, leaving 17 bases between. The CDR3 is made up of 16 amino acids. The germline V gene has CDR1 GTSNPN and CDR2 SVGIG (reference sequence). The CDR3 nucleotides are TGTGCCTGGAGTGTACCCGGGTCCCCTCACGCAGATACGCAGTATTTT. This translates into CAWSVPGSPHADTQYF.

J is TRBJ1-1 and V is TRBV6-2 or TRBV6-3; 7 bases are shared with TRBD1. Germline V lookup: CDR1 MNHEY, CDR2 SVGEGT. Losses at the gene ends were 5 bases for V and 1 base for J; bases not matched to a gene: 4. CDR3 size: 14 residues. CDR3 sequence: CASSRGQWNTEAFF. The CDR3 nucleotides read TGTGCCAGCAGTAGGGGACAGTGGAACACTGAAGCTTTCTTT.

The rearrangement links TRBV7-9 to TRBJ1-6; TRBD1 matches at 7 bases. CDR1 and CDR2 (germline): SEHNR, FQNEAQ (reference sequence). Losses at the gene ends were 7 bases for V and 7 bases for J; bases not matched to a gene: 7. The CDR3 length is 14 residues. Written as DNA, the CDR3 is TGTGCCAGCACCGTTCCAGGGGGAAATTCACCCCTCCACTTT. It yields the protein CASTVPGGNSPLHF.

This chain connects TRBV5-8 to TRBJ1-2; D call uncertain. Germline loops: CDR1 SGHTS, CDR2 YDEGEE. This CDR3 comprises 11 residues. Trimming took 4 bases from V and 4 from J, leaving 5 bases between them. For the CDR3, the DNA is TGTGCCAGCAGCCCGGGCTATGGCTACACCTTC. Its protein is CASSPGYGYTF.

J is TRBJ2-3 and V is TRBV20-1; 9 bases agree with TRBD1. The length of the CDR3 is 15 residues. V lost 3 bases and J lost 3; bases outside the gene matches: 7. Germline V gene data show CDR1 as DFQATT and CDR2 as SNEGSKA (reference sequence). The chain's CDR3 is CSASFWDRETDTQYF. DNA for the CDR3: TGCAGTGCTAGTTTCTGGGACAGGGAGACAGATACGCAGTATTTT.

This chain connects TRBV6-1 to TRBJ2-7; perhaps TRBD2 as D (5 bases). CDR1 is MNHNS and CDR2 is SASEGT in the germline V gene. Trimming removed 1 base from V and 3 bases from J, with 16 bases in between. There are 16 residues in the CDR3. The DNA for the CDR3 is TGTGCCAGCAGTGAAGGAAAGACTACCTCGGGCTACGAGCAGTACGTC. Amino acid sequence: CASSEGKTTSGYEQYV.

The chain has TRBV9 and TRBJ2-2, with 14 positions matching TRBD2. This CDR3 is 21 amino acids long. The J segment lost 0 bases and the V segment lost 3 bases, leaving 13 bases of the junction unmatched. Germline V gene sequence: CDR1 SGDLS, CDR2 YYNGEE. The CDR3 sequence: CASSGTSGRHSRPANTGELFF. The CDR3 coding sequence is TGTGCCAGCAGCGGGACTAGCGGGAGGCACTCCCGTCCTGCGAACACCGGGGAGCTGTTTTTT.

This chain links TRBV29-1 with TRBJ1-1, with D possibly TRBD1 on 6 matching bases. V dropped 2 bases and J dropped 10 bases, with 17 bases sitting between them. The CDR3 loop spans 13 amino acids. The germline gives CDR1 SQVTM, CDR2 ANQGSEA. CDR3 sequence: CSVESDSGHRAFF. CDR3 sequence (DNA): TGCAGCGTTGAAAGCGATTCGGGACATCGAGCTTTCTTT. Variable domain in full (rest from reference TRBV29-1 and TRBJ1-1): SAVISQKPSRDICQRGTSLTIQCQVDSQVTMMFWYRQQPGQSLTLIATANQGSEATYESGFVIDKFPISRPNLTFSTLTVSNMSPEDSSIYLCSVESDSGHRAFFGQGTRLTVV.

This rearrangement joins TRBV11-2 to TRBJ1-2; D is undetermined. Germline V CDR1 and CDR2: SGHAT, FQNNGV. V lost 2 bases, J lost 4 bases, and 5 bases lay in between. The CDR3 length is 12 residues. CDR3: CASSLTSYGYTF. The CDR3 DNA sequence: TGTGCCAGCAGCTTAACGAGCTATGGCTACACCTTC.

The gene calls are TRBV3-1 (or the pseudogene TRBV3-2) and TRBJ2-7, with 11 bases matching TRBD1. The CDR3 is 13 amino acids. Trimming at V came to 7 bases and at J to 4 bases, leaving 3 bases not matched to a gene. In germline, CDR1 is LGHDT, CDR2 YNNKEL (reference sequence). The CDR3 sequence is CASTGTGGYEQYF. The CDR3 DNA sequence: TGTGCCAGCACAGGGACAGGGGGATACGAGCAGTACTTC.

The chain uses TRBV7-6 and TRBJ1-1, with TRBD1 as a possible D gene (5 bases). Between the trimmed V and J ends, which lost 6 bases and 5 bases, there was a span of 16 bases. Germline V CDR1 and CDR2: SGHVS, FNYEAQ. CDR3 length: 14 amino acids. The CDR3 DNA reads TGTGCCAGCAGACCCCTGGGGCGAGGTACTGAAGCTTTCTTT. Protein product: CASRPLGRGTEAFF.